The 19 T cell receptor beta chains below come from one sample, sequenced in a study of early T cells in non-severe SARS-CoV-2 infection. One entry per CDR3 protein, called by TCRdb with MiXCR from the 5' RACE reads. The table has 60,000 to 70,000 distinct CDR3 sequences, around 4.7% seen once. Sequencing used whole blood. The source of these receptors is an adult who was a healthcare worker with PCR-confirmed SARS-CoV-2 infection or an uninfected control (not recorded which).

The CDR3 bases are TGTGCCAGCAGTTTATCGGGGTCTAGCTCCTATAATTCACCCCTCCACTTT. Protein sequence: CASSLSGSSSYNSPLHF. The chain has TRBV27 and TRBJ1-6; D uncertain. Germline lookup yields CDR1 MNHEY and CDR2 SMNVEV (reference sequence). There are 17 residues in the CDR3. V gave up 0 bases and J gave up 0 bases, with 9 bases separating them.

At least ten counts were recorded for this clonotype. The chain carries TRBV5-1 and TRBJ2-7; TRBD2 matches at 12 bases. This CDR3 comprises 18 residues. With V trimmed by 1 base and J by 0 bases, 8 bases remained unmatched. Germline CDR1 reads SGHRS; CDR2 reads YFSETQ. Here the CDR3 reads CASSLLTSGGLSSYEQYF. The CDR3 DNA sequence: TGCGCCAGCAGCTTGCTAACTAGCGGGGGGTTGAGCTCCTACGAGCAGTACTTC.

This clonotype was seen repeatedly, ten times or more. This chain links TRBV6-1 with TRBJ2-1; D call uncertain. CDR3 length equals 15 residues. V dropped 2 bases and J dropped 2 bases, with 10 bases sitting between them. CDR1 and CDR2 from the germline V gene are MNHNS and SASEGT. The CDR3 DNA reads as TGTGCCAGCAGTGAATCAAACAAGCCCTACAATGAGCAGTTCTTC. Amino acids: CASSESNKPYNEQFF.

In its sample, this clonotype ranks as medium-sized. The chain uses TRBV7-2 and TRBJ2-7, with 9 bases fitting TRBD1. Germline trimming cut 5 bases from V and 4 bases from J; bases unmatched to any gene: 6. CDR3 length: 14 amino acids. CDR1 SGHTA and CDR2 FQGNSA come from the germline V gene. The CDR3 is CASSLGGQGYEQYF. As DNA, the CDR3 is TGTGCCAGCAGCCTAGGGGGACAGGGATACGAGCAGTACTTC.

This clonotype was seen repeatedly, ten times or more. The chain carries TRBV3-1 and TRBJ1-6; 12 bases agree with TRBD1. This CDR3 region has 16 residues. V lost 3 bases and J lost 8; bases outside the gene matches: 5. Germline CDR1 is LGHDT and CDR2 is YNNKEL (reference sequence). CDR3 coding DNA: TGTGCCAGCAGCCAGGGACAGGGGGCGCAGGATTCACCCCTCCACTTT. Amino acid sequence: CASSQGQGAQDSPLHF.

This clonotype was detected many times. J is TRBJ2-3 and V is TRBV29-1; D is possibly TRBD1 (6 bases). The CDR3 spans 13 residues. V was clipped by 3 bases and J by 4 bases, with 11 bases between them. Germline CDR1 is SQVTM and CDR2 is ANQGSEA. Here the CDR3 reads CSVDGKGADTQYF. DNA for the CDR3: TGCAGCGTTGATGGGAAGGGGGCAGATACGCAGTATTTT.

This clonotype was seen at least ten times. J is TRBJ2-1 and V is TRBV19; weak D call: TRBD1 (6 bases). This CDR3 is 14 amino acids long. The V gene lost 9 bases and the J gene lost 7 bases, with 19 bases spanning the gap. Germline loops: CDR1 LNHDA, CDR2 SQIVND (reference sequence). CDR3 sequence: CASLDLNRGNEQFF. The CDR3 DNA is TGTGCCAGCCTGGACTTAAATAGGGGGAATGAGCAGTTCTTC.

This clonotype was seen repeatedly, ten times or more. The chain employs TRBV20-1 and TRBJ1-1; the match to TRBD1 covers 7 bases. Germline CDR1 and CDR2: DFQATT and SNEGSKA (reference sequence). This CDR3 contains 14 residues. Losses at the gene ends were 1 base for V and 5 bases for J; bases not matched to a gene: 7. The CDR3 loop is CSARGQGGRTEAFF. CDR3 in DNA: TGCAGTGCTAGAGGACAGGGAGGGAGGACTGAAGCTTTCTTT.

At least ten counts were recorded for this clonotype. V and J are TRBV2 and TRBJ2-1; TRBD2 matches 10 bases. Looked up from germline, CDR1 is SNHLY and CDR2 is FYNNEI. The CDR3 totals 15 residues. The J segment lost 6 bases and the V segment lost 1 base, leaving 3 bases of the junction unmatched. Here the CDR3 reads CASSEGLAGANEQFF. The CDR3 bases are TGTGCCAGCAGTGAAGGTCTAGCGGGAGCCAATGAGCAGTTCTTC.

The chain couples TRBV18 to TRBJ1-1; the D is unclear. Trimming stripped 6 bases from V and 4 bases from J, with 12 bases between. CDR1 is KGHSH, CDR2 LQKENI, per germline. There are 13 residues in the CDR3. The CDR3 DNA reads TGTGCCAGCTCCAGACCTGGCGGCACTGAAGCTTTCTTT. It is translated as CASSRPGGTEAFF.

This chain links TRBV9 with TRBJ2-2; no clear D. With 4 bases removed from V and 9 bases from J, the gap between germline ends came to 13 bases. Germline CDR1 SGDLS, CDR2 YYNGEE. This CDR3 spans 13 amino acids. The CDR3 region has the DNA TGTGCCAGCAGCCAATCCTCAAAGCGGGAGCTGTTTTTT. Translation: CASSQSSKRELFF. Supplemented by reference TRBV9 and TRBJ2-2, the full variable domain reads DSGVTQTPKHLITATGQRVTLRCSPRSGDLSVYWYQQSLDQGLQFLIQYYNGEERAKGNILERFSAQQFPDLHSELNLSSLELGDSALYFCASSQSSKRELFFGEGSRLTVL.

This chain connects TRBV7-9 to TRBJ2-7, with D unresolved. The V gene's germline CDR1 is SEHNR and CDR2 FQNEAQ (reference sequence). V dropped 1 base and J dropped 2 bases, with 18 bases sitting between them. The CDR3 loop spans 17 amino acids. The CDR3 loop is CASSLVAGQTLAYEQYF. The CDR3, as DNA: TGTGCCAGCAGCTTAGTTGCAGGTCAAACCCTTGCCTACGAGCAGTACTTC.

The sample holds many counts of this clonotype. J is TRBJ1-2 and V is TRBV7-8, with 7 bases aligning to TRBD1. This CDR3 has 14 residues. V lost 5 bases and J lost 6; bases outside the gene matches: 9. CDR1 is SGHVS and CDR2 is FQNEAQ in the germline V gene. CDR3 nucleotide sequence: TGTGCCAGCAGCATCTCAGGGGGAATTAATGGCTACACCTTC. Translation: CASSISGGINGYTF.

The rearrangement joins TRBV9 to TRBJ2-7; unclear D gene. The V and J ends lost 0 bases and 3 bases respectively, with 10 bases between them. The CDR3 runs to 14 residues. CDR1 is SGDLS, CDR2 YYNGEE, per germline. The CDR3 sequence is CASSVDLANYEQYF. The CDR3 DNA follows: TGTGCCAGCAGCGTAGACTTGGCTAACTACGAGCAGTACTTC.

The V call is TRBV4-1, the J call TRBJ1-3; D is unclear. Trimming left V 5 bases short and J 1 base short, with 6 bases between. CDR3 size: 13 residues. From germline, CDR1 is MGHRA and CDR2 YSYEKL. Written as DNA, the CDR3 is TGCGCCAGCAGCGCTTATTCTGGAAACACCATATATTTT. Translated, it gives CASSAYSGNTIYF.

The chain recombines TRBV6-2 or TRBV6-3 with TRBJ1-2; maybe TRBD1 (6 bases). The CDR3 length is 14 residues. Germline V CDR1 and CDR2: MNHEY, SVGEGT. Trimming pared 7 bases from V and 7 bases from J, leaving 19 bases between. Here the CDR3 reads CASTLRGLGTGYTF. DNA for the CDR3: TGTGCCAGCACCCTCCGGGGGCTTGGTACTGGCTACACCTTC.

This clonotype was observed at least ten times. The chain is built from TRBV15 and TRBJ2-7; no definite D call. In germline, CDR1 is LNHNV, CDR2 YYDKDF (reference sequence). CDR3 length: 14 residues. V lost 0 bases and J lost 6, with 12 bases in between. The DNA for the CDR3 is TGTGCCACCAGCAGAGAGAGCAGCCCTGTCGAGCAGTACTTC. Amino acids: CATSRESSPVEQYF.

Of note for this clonotype: One base away lies a much larger clone, so this may be a sequencing read error. This chain links TRBV2 with TRBJ2-2, with 7 bases that match TRBD2. CDR1 and CDR2 from the germline V gene are SNHLY and FYNNEI. Trimming removed 1 base from V and 6 bases from J; junction bases left unmatched: 5. The CDR3 totals 15 residues. This chain's CDR3 is CASSEDAGDPGELFF. The CDR3, as DNA: TGTGCCAGCAGTGAAGACGCGGGAGACCCCGGGGAGCTGTTTTTT.

This clonotype was recorded at least ten times. The chain combines TRBV29-1 with TRBJ2-3, with TRBD2 identical over 12 bases. V shed 7 bases and J 2 bases; nucleotides not matched to a gene: 7. The CDR3 runs to 15 residues. The germline V gene has CDR1 SQVTM and CDR2 ANQGSEA. The CDR3 sequence: CSAGLAGPITDTQYF. CDR3 in DNA: TGCAGCGCTGGACTAGCGGGACCTATCACAGATACGCAGTATTTT.